This TCR beta chain was retrieved from a study of shared clonotypes between healthy human individuals. Study-wide points: Compared with memory subsets, naive subsets generally had larger estimated richness. The genetic and exposure-history diversity represented was limited by few donors.

TCRdb's copy holds only in-frame clones and misses some; the assay was immunoSEQ multiplex PCR. The sample has roughly 2.5 million clones; about 92% are singletons. Notes on this clone: Its specificity is unknown.

CDR3 length: 15 amino acids. The germline V gene encodes CDR1 SQVTM and CDR2 ANQGSEA. V shed 4 bases and J 4 bases; nucleotides not matched to a gene: 10. The sequenced material came from naive CD4+ T cells sorted from blood. Subset meaning: CD45RA+ positively selected. This TCR came from a man younger than 35 in good health. The J gene is TRBJ2-3, the V gene TRBV29-1; TRBD2 matches 8 bases. CDR3 in DNA: TGCAGCGTTGTACCCCCCCGGGGGGGCGCAGATACGCAGTATTTT. Encoded protein: CSVVPPRGGADTQYF.